Below, one TCR beta chain is given with its context. No antigen is known for it. This record comes from a study of radiation and T cells in renal cell carcinoma. Findings and limits, study-wide: In blood, top tumor clones expanded by 2 weeks, shrinking by 4.

This sample's time point: blood 4 weeks post-SBRT, at nephrectomy. Treatment reported: 15 Gy SBRT to primary tumor, nephrectomy 4 weeks later. Nephrectomy followed 15 Gy stereotactic body radiation by 4 weeks. Clones were sequenced by immunoSEQ multiplex PCR, and TCRdb holds only the in-frame ones, with some missing. The table lists around 81,000 clones, around 81% of them singletons. There are 12 residues in the CDR3. Trimming stripped 3 bases from V and 0 bases from J, with 1 base between. Germline V gene lookup returns CDR1 SGHTA and CDR2 FQGNSA. The rearrangement uses TRBV7-2 and TRBJ2-3; no clear D. This TCR was recovered from a man aged 50 to 59 with renal cell carcinoma. The sample was blood, taken from a patient whose treatment included radiotherapy and nephrectomy. The CDR3 spells CASSFSTDTQYF. The CDR3 DNA sequence: TGTGCCAGCAGCTTCAGCACAGATACGCAGTATTTT.